Listed here are 5 T cell receptor beta chains from one sample, sequenced in a study of neoadjuvant anti-PD-1 for oral cavity cancer. The time point was: after neoadjuvant nivolumab, at surgical resection. Sequencing was performed with immunoSEQ multiplex PCR; in TCRdb, only in-frame clones are kept and a portion is missing. The table has 37,000 or so clones, 35% to 45% seen once. The sample consisted of tumor tissue, taken after nivolumab (anti-PD-1) treatment. These receptors were obtained from a person between 35 and 79 years old with oral cavity squamous cell carcinoma.

This clone was counted between two and nine times. The CDR3 region has the DNA TGTGCCAGTAGTATAGGGGCTGCGAATCAGCCCCAGCATTTT. Residues: CASSIGAANQPQHF. The chain couples TRBV19 to TRBJ1-5; D is ambiguous. This CDR3 comprises 14 residues. The V end was cut by 1 base, the J end by 4 bases, with 8 bases between. The germline V gene encodes CDR1 LNHDA and CDR2 SQIVND (reference sequence).

This clone came up a few times. This rearrangement joins TRBV5-1 to TRBJ1-4; a possible D gene is TRBD1 (5 bases). The V end lost 5 bases, the J end lost 8 bases, and 13 bases lay between the germline ends. The germline V gene has CDR1 SGHRS and CDR2 YFSETQ. This CDR3 spans 13 amino acids. CDR3 sequence reads: CASSAGMGEKLFF. CDR3 coding DNA: TGCGCCAGCAGTGCAGGGATGGGGGAAAAACTGTTTTTT.

Only a few counts were recorded for this clone. V is TRBV18 and J is TRBJ2-1; D may be TRBD1 (6 bases). The CDR3 is 13 amino acids. Germline loops: CDR1 KGHSH, CDR2 LQKENI. With 6 bases removed from V and 7 bases from J, the gap between germline ends came to 13 bases. CDR3 nucleotides: TGTGCCAGCTCCCGGTCGCAGGGGAATGAGCAGTTCTTC. Its protein product is CASSRSQGNEQFF.

This clone was seen a handful of times. This chain joins TRBV28 and TRBJ1-1; possible D gene TRBD1, 6 bases. V dropped 4 bases and J dropped 0 bases, with 12 bases sitting between them. Germline V lookup: CDR1 MDHEN, CDR2 SYDVKM. This CDR3 comprises 15 residues. The CDR3 protein is CASSSAGTLNTEAFF. The CDR3 bases are TGTGCCAGCAGTTCCGCCGGGACATTGAACACTGAAGCTTTCTTT.

The genes are TRBV28 and TRBJ2-7; the match to TRBD2 covers 8 bases. The V gene's germline CDR1 is MDHEN and CDR2 SYDVKM. The ends lost 5 bases at V and 6 bases at J; junction bases unmatched: 12. The CDR3 extends over 15 amino acids. CDR3 nucleotides: TGTGCCAGCAGTCTTTCGACGGGAGGGGGGTCCGAGCAGTACTTC. As protein: CASSLSTGGGSEQYF.